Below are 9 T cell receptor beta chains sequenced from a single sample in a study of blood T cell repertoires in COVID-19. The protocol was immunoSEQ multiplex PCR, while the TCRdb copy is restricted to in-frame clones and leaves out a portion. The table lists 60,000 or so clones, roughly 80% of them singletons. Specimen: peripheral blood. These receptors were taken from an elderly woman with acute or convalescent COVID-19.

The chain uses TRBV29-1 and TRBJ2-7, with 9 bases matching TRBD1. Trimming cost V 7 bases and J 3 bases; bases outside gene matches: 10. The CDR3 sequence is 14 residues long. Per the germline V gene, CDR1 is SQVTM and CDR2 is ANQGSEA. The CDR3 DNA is TGCAGCGCAGAGGCCGGGACAGGGATCTACGAGCAGTACTTC. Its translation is CSAEAGTGIYEQYF.

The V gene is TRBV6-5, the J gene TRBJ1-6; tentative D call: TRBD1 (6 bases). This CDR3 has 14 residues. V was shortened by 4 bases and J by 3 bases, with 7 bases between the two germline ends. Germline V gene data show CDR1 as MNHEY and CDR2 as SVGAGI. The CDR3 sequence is CASSLGHYNSPLHF. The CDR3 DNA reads TGTGCCAGCAGTTTGGGACACTATAATTCACCCCTCCACTTT.

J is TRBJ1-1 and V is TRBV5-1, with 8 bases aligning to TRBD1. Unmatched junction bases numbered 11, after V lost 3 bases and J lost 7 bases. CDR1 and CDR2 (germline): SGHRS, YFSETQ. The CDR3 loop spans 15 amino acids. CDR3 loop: CASSSTGVGTFEAFF. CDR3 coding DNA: TGCGCCAGCAGCTCGACAGGGGTTGGGACCTTTGAAGCTTTCTTT.

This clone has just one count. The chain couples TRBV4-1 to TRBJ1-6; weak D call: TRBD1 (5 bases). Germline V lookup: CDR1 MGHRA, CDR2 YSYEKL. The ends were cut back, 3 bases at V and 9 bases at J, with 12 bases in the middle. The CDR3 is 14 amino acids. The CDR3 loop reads CASSHDQGGSPLHF. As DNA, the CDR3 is TGCGCCAGCAGCCATGATCAGGGAGGTTCACCCCTCCACTTT.

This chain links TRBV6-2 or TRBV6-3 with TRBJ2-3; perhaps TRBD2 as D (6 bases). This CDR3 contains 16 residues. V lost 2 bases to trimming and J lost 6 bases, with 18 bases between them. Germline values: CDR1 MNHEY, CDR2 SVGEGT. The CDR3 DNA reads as TGTGCCAGCAGTTACAAGTTGGCGGGGAGAACGGATACGCAGTATTTT. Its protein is CASSYKLAGRTDTQYF.

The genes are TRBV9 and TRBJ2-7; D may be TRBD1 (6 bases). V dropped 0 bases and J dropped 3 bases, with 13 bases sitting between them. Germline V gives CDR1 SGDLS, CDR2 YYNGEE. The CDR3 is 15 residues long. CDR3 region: CASSVAPGDVYEQYF. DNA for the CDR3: TGTGCCAGCAGCGTAGCGCCAGGGGATGTCTACGAGCAGTACTTC.

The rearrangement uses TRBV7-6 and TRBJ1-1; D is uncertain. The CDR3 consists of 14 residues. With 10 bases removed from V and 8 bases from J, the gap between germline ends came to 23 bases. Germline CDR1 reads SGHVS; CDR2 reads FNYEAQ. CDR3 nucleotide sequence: TGTGCCACGGGGAACAACGCGGGCAGCCCGGAAGCTTTCTTT. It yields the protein CATGNNAGSPEAFF.

The chain's CDR3 is CASSITTSGTQETQYF. The CDR3 DNA sequence: TGCGCCAGCAGCATCACTACTAGCGGCACACAAGAGACCCAGTACTTC. The chain carries TRBV5-1 and TRBJ2-5; 8 nucleotides match TRBD2. Germline loops: CDR1 SGHRS, CDR2 YFSETQ. The CDR3 contains 16 residues. The V and J ends lost 4 bases and 2 bases, in that order; junction bases with no gene match: 10.

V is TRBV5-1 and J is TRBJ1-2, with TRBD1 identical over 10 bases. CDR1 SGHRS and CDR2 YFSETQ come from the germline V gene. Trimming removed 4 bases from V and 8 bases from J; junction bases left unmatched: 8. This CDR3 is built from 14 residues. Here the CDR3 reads CASSAGQGIGGYTF. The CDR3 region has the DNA TGCGCCAGCAGCGCGGGACAGGGGATTGGAGGCTACACCTTC.